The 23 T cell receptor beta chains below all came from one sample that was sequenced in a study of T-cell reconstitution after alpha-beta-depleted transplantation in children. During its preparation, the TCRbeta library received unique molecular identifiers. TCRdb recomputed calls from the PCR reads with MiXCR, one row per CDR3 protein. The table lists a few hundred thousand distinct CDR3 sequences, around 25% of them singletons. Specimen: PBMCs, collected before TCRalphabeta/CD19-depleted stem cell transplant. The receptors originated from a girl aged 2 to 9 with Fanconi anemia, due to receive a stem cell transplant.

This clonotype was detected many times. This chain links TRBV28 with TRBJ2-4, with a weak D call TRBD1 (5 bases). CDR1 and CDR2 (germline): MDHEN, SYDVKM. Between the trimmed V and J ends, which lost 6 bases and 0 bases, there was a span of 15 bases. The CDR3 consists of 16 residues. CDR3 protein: CASSLLRELAKNIQYF. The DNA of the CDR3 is TGTGCCAGCAGCCTACTCAGGGAACTAGCCAAAAACATTCAGTACTTC.

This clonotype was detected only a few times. The CDR3 region has the DNA TGCGCCAGCAGCCAGGACCCAAATTCCTACAATGAGCAGTTCTTC. As protein: CASSQDPNSYNEQFF. The chain employs TRBV5-1 and TRBJ2-1; D remains unclear. Germline values: CDR1 SGHRS, CDR2 YFSETQ. The CDR3 runs to 15 residues. V was cut by 4 bases and J by 1 base, with 12 bases left in between.

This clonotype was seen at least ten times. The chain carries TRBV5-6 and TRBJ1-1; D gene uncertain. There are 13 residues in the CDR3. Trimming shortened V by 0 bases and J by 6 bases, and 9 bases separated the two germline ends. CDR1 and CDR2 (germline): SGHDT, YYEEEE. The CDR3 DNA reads TGTGCCAGCAGCTTGGTCTGGGGATCTGAAGCTTTCTTT. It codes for CASSLVWGSEAFF.

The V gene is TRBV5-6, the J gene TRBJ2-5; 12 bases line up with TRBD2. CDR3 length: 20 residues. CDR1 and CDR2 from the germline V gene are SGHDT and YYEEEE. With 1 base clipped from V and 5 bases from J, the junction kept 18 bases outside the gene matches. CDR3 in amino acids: CASSLRFPRPGTSGFETQYF. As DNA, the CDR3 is TGTGCCAGCAGCTTGAGATTTCCCCGTCCCGGGACTAGCGGGTTTGAGACCCAGTACTTC.

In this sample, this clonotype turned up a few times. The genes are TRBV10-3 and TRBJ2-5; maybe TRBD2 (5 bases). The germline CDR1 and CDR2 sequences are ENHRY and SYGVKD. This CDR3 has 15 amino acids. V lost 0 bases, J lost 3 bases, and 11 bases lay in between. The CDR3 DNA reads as TGTGCCATCAGTGAGTCGATAGCGAGAAAAGAGACCCAGTACTTC. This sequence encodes CAISESIARKETQYF.

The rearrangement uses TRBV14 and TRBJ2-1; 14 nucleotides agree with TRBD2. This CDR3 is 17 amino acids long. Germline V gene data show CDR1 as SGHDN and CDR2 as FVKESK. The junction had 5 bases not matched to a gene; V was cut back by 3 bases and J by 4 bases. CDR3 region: CASSHGLAGGLYNEQFF. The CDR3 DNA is TGTGCCAGCAGCCATGGACTAGCGGGAGGTCTATACAATGAGCAGTTCTTC.

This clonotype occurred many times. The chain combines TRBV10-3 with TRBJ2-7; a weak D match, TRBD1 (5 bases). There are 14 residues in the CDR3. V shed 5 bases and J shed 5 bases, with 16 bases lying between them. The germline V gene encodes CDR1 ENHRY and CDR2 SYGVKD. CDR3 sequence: CAISWGRAPDEQYF. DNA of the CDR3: TGTGCCATCAGTTGGGGCCGGGCGCCAGACGAGCAGTACTTC.

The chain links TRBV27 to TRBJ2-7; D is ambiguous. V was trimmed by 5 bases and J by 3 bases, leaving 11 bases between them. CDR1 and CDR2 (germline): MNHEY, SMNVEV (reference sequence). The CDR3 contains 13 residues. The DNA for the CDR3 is TGTGCCAGCAGTATAGCAGAAGACTACGAGCAGTACTTC. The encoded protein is CASSIAEDYEQYF.

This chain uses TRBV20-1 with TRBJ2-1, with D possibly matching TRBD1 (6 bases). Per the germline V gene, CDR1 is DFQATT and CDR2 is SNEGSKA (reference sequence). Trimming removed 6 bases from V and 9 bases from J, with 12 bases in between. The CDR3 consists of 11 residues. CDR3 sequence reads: CSARDRLEQFF. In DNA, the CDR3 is TGCAGTGCCCGAGACAGGCTTGAGCAGTTCTTC.

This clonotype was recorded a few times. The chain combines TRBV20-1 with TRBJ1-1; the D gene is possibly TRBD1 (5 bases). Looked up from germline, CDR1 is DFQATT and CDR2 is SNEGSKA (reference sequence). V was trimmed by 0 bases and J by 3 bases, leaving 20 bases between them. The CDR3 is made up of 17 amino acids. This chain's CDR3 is CSAREGPQGGRYTEAFF. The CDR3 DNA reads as TGCAGTGCTAGAGAGGGGCCGCAGGGAGGACGCTACACTGAAGCTTTCTTT.

The CDR3 loop reads CASSSGLGYNEQFF. CDR3 bases: TGTGCCAGCAGTTCAGGACTAGGGTACAATGAGCAGTTCTTC. The chain links TRBV28 to TRBJ2-1; 7 bases agree with TRBD2. J gave up 4 bases and V 4 bases, and 4 bases lay outside the gene matches. The CDR3 sequence is 14 residues long. Germline CDR1 MDHEN, CDR2 SYDVKM.

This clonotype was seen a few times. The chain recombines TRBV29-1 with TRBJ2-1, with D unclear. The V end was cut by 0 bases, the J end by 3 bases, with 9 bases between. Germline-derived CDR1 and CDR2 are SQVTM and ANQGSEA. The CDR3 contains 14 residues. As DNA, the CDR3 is TGCAGCGTTGAAGATAGCCGAGACTACAATGAGCAGTTCTTC. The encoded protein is CSVEDSRDYNEQFF.

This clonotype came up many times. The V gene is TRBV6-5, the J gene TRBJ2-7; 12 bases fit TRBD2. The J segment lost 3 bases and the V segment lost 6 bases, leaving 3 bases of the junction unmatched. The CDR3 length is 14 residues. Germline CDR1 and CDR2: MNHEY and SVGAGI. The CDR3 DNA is TGTGCCAGCAGCTGGACTAGCGGGAACTACGAGCAGTACTTC. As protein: CASSWTSGNYEQYF.

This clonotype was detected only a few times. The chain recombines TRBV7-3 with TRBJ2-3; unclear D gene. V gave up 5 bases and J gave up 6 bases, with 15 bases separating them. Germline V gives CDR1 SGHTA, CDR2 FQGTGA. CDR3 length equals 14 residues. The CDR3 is CASSQIGSADTQYF. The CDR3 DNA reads TGTGCCAGCAGCCAAATAGGCTCAGCGGATACGCAGTATTTT. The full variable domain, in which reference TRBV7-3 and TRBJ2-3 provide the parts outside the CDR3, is GAGVSQTPSNKVTEKGKYVELRCDPISGHTALYWYRQSLGQGPEFLIYFQGTGAADDSGLPNDRFFAVRPEGSVSTLKIQRTERGDSAVYLCASSQIGSADTQYFGPGTRLTVL.

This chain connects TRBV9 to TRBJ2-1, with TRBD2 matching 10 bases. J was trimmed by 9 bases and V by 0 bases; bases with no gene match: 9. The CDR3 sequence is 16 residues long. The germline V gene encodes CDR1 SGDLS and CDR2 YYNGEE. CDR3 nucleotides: TGTGCCAGCAGCGTAGCTTCTAGCGGGAGATTTAGTGAGCAGTTCTTC. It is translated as CASSVASSGRFSEQFF.

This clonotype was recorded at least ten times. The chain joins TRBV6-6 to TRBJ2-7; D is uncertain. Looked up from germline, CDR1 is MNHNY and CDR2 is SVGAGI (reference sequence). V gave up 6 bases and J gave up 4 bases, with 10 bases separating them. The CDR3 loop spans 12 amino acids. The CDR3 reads CASSLTKYEQYF. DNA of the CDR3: TGTGCCAGCAGCCTGACCAAATACGAGCAGTACTTC.

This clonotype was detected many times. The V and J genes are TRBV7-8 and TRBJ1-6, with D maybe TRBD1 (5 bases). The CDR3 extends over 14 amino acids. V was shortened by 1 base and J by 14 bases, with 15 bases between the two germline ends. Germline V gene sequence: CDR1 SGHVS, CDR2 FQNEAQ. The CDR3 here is CASSLGAQGRTLHF. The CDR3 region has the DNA TGTGCCAGCAGCTTAGGGGCTCAGGGCCGGACCCTCCACTTT.

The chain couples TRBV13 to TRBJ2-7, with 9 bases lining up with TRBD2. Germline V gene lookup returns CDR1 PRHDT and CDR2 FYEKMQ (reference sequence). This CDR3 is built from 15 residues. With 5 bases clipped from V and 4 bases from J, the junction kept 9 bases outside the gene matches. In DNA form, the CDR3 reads TGTGCCAGCAGCCCAGGGAGACTAGCGGTTTACGAGCAGTACTTC. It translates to CASSPGRLAVYEQYF.

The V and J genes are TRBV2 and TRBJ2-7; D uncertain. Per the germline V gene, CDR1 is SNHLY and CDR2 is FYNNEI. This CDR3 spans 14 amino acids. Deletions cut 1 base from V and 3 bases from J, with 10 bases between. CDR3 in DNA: TGTGCCAGCAGTGAAGTAGGCGTTAACTACGAGCAGTACTTC. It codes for CASSEVGVNYEQYF.

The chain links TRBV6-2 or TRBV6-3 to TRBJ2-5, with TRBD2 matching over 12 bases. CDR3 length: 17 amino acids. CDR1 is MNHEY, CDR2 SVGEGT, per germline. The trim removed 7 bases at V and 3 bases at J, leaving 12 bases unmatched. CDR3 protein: CASTKGVTSGREETQYF. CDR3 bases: TGTGCCAGCACCAAGGGGGTGACTAGCGGGAGAGAAGAGACCCAGTACTTC.

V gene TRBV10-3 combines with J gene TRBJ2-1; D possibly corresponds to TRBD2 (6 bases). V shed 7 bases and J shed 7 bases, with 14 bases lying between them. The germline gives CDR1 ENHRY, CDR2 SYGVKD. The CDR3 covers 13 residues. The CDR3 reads CAINGGTPNEQFF. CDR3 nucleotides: TGTGCCATCAATGGGGGGACTCCAAATGAGCAGTTCTTC.

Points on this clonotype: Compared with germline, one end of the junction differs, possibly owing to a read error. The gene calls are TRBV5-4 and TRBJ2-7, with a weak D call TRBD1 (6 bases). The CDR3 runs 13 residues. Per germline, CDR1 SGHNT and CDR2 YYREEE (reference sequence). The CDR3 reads CAISFGQGIEQYF. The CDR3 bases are TGTGCCATCAGCTTTGGGCAGGGGATCGAGCAGTACTTC.

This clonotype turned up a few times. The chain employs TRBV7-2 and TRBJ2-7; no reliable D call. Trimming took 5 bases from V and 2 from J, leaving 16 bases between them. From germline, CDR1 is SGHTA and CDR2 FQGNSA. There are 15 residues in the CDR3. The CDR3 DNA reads TGTGCCAGCAGCCCCCCGATGCTAAAACCCTACGAGCAGTACTTC. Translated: CASSPPMLKPYEQYF.